One and the same sample provided the 9 T cell receptor beta chains below, sequenced in a study of blood T cells in healthy people across ages. PCR was performed a second time for roughly 6 to 12 cycles using a sample-barcoded 5' primer and a J-beta primer mix. One entry per CDR3 protein results from TCRdb running MiXCR on the 5' RACE reads. The profile covers more than 650,000 distinct CDR3 sequences, with about 24% appearing a single time and 22% taken by the ten largest. Sequenced sample: blood. The receptors here all came from a man in his 70s in good health.

A few counts support this clonotype. The V call is TRBV5-1, the J call TRBJ1-1, with 9 bases fitting TRBD1. The germline V gene encodes CDR1 SGHRS and CDR2 YFSETQ. This CDR3 comprises 15 residues. With V trimmed by 4 bases and J by 9 bases, 13 bases remained unmatched. The CDR3 loop is CASSPSGTGYIQAFF. The CDR3, as DNA: TGCGCCAGCAGCCCATCCGGGACAGGGTATATACAAGCTTTCTTT. The variable domain in full, with the rest retrieved from reference TRBV5-1 and TRBJ1-1, is KAGVTQTPRYLIKTRGQQVTLSCSPISGHRSVSWYQQTPGQGLQFLFEYFSETQRNKGNFPGRFSGRQFSNSRSEMNVSTLELGDSALYLCASSPSGTGYIQAFFGQGTRLTVV.

This clonotype occurred a few times. Germline is not matched at one junction end, which may reflect a read error. CDR3 sequence: CASSQGPFSYEQYF. CDR3 sequence (DNA): TGTGCCAGCAGCCAAGGACCCTTTTCCTACGAACAGTACTTC. The gene calls are TRBV14 and TRBJ2-7; no reliable D call. Germline V CDR1 and CDR2: SGHDN, FVKESK. The CDR3 extends over 14 amino acids.

This clonotype was observed a few times. The CDR3 protein is CASNLGTPITEAFF. The DNA for the CDR3 is TGTGCCAGCAACCTTGGGACACCCATCACTGAAGCTTTCTTT. The rearrangement uses TRBV7-2 and TRBJ1-1; tentative D call: TRBD1 (6 bases). Germline V CDR1 and CDR2: SGHTA, FQGNSA. The CDR3 extends over 14 amino acids. The V gene lost 7 bases and the J gene lost 4 bases, with 16 bases spanning the gap.

Many counts were recorded for this clonotype. Here the CDR3 reads CATREAGGEKLFF. CDR3 nucleotide sequence: TGTGCCACCAGGGAAGCTGGAGGTGAAAAACTGTTTTTT. The chain is built from TRBV24-1 and TRBJ1-4, with D unclear. The CDR3 loop spans 13 amino acids. CDR1 KGHDR and CDR2 SFDVKD come from the germline V gene. The V gene lost 7 bases and the J gene lost 7 bases, with 12 bases spanning the gap.

The rearrangement joins TRBV20-1 to TRBJ2-1; D perhaps matches TRBD2 (6 bases). Germline V CDR1 and CDR2: DFQATT, SNEGSKA (reference sequence). Trimming took 0 bases from V and 0 from J, leaving 12 bases between them. CDR3 size: 16 residues. In DNA form, the CDR3 reads TGCAGTGCTAGAGAGATGCGGGGTAGCTCCTACAATGAGCAGTTCTTC. Its translation is CSAREMRGSSYNEQFF.

The genes are TRBV20-1 and TRBJ2-7, with unresolved D. The germline V gene has CDR1 DFQATT and CDR2 SNEGSKA (reference sequence). The germline V and J ends were trimmed by 0 bases and 5 bases, with 8 bases remaining between them. The CDR3 consists of 12 residues. CDR3 sequence (DNA): TGCAGTGCTAGAGATCTCGCCAACGAGCAGTACTTC. Protein product: CSARDLANEQYF.

The V and J genes are TRBV5-5 and TRBJ2-3; D not certain. CDR1 and CDR2 from the germline V gene are SGHKS and YYEKEE (reference sequence). This CDR3 contains 14 residues. Trimming stripped 6 bases from V and 0 bases from J, with 11 bases between. CDR3 in amino acids: CASIVTSSTDTQYF. CDR3 DNA sequence: TGTGCCAGCATAGTGACCTCAAGCACAGATACGCAGTATTTT.

The gene calls are TRBV12-3 or TRBV12-4 and TRBJ2-7, with D hard to call. The CDR3 loop spans 14 amino acids. The V end lost 2 bases, the J end lost 3 bases, and 11 bases lay between the germline ends. This chain's CDR3 is CASSLQQALYEQYF. In nucleotides, the CDR3 is TGTGCCAGCAGTTTACAGCAGGCCCTCTACGAGCAGTACTTC.

The rearrangement links TRBV10-3 to TRBJ2-1; 8 nucleotides align to TRBD1. The CDR3 has 15 amino acids. With 4 bases clipped from V and 4 bases from J, the junction kept 6 bases outside the gene matches. Germline lookup yields CDR1 ENHRY and CDR2 SYGVKD. CDR3 in amino acids: CAISVSGGQYNEQFF. The CDR3, as DNA: TGTGCCATCAGTGTATCAGGGGGCCAGTACAATGAGCAGTTCTTC.